The clone carrying this T cell receptor (beta chain) was observed a single time. What it binds is not known. The sample belongs to a study of Ad26.COV2.S vaccination and SARS-CoV-2 variants. Study-wide results and limits: With respect to non-spike TCR breadth, vaccine and placebo recipients were similar. Reports say spike-specific CD8+ and CD4+ T cell responses covered substantial breadth after vaccination. Relative to placebo recipients, vaccine recipients exhibited elevated spike-specific TCR breadth. The TCR breadth and depth analyses may have understated or missed part of the total T cell responses.

The protocol was immunoSEQ multiplex PCR, while the TCRdb copy is restricted to in-frame clones and leaves out a portion. The top ten clones hold 3% to 5% of a sample with approximately 400,000 clones, about 90% of them seen once. With 1 base clipped from V and 4 bases from J, the junction kept 4 bases outside the gene matches. Germline CDR1 is SGHVS and CDR2 is FNYEAQ. The CDR3 covers 15 residues. The clonotype comes from a human donor who had recovered from COVID-19. Sequences were derived from peripheral blood, sampled after recovery from COVID-19. This sequence joins TRBV7-6 and TRBJ2-3; 8 bases line up with TRBD1. Here the CDR3 reads CASSLVAGGADTQYF. The CDR3 DNA reads as TGTGCCAGCAGCTTAGTTGCAGGGGGCGCAGATACGCAGTATTTT.